The present T cell receptor (beta chain) was sequenced within a study of PD-1 blockade in classical Hodgkin lymphoma (dated by TCRdb to the early 2020s). For the wider study: Nivolumab dosing was 3 mg/kg intravenously every 2 weeks, continuing until either disease progression or unacceptable toxicity. To define a peripheral blood immune signature of response to PD-1 blockade in classical Hodgkin lymphoma, the study combined TCR beta sequencing with CyTOF.

The full study reports these points: The study was limited to a single clinical trial cohort, and causes of repertoire differences, possibly disease activity or prior therapy, remained undefined. A significant rise by C4D1 was seen in CD4+ but not CD8+ TCR diversity (p=0.0027 vs p=0.16), with the rise being most apparent in complete responders (p=0.02). Diversity was lower in patients who began nivolumab less than 1 year after ASCT, so these patients were left out of later analyses to avoid confounding by immune reconstitution. Trial patients achieving complete response had baseline diversity similar to newly diagnosed patients, whereas partial responders and progressors had significantly lower diversity. Newly diagnosed patients were reported to have lower baseline TCR diversity than healthy donors, and relapsed/refractory patients were reported to have lower baseline TCR diversity still.

As for this clone: There is no known antigen for this receptor. Nothing much larger sits one base from this clone, and base qualities are not available.

The Qiagen DNeasy kit was used to extract genomic DNA from unsorted PBMCs and from the negatively selected CD4+ and CD8+ fractions. TCR beta CDR3 regions were subjected to amplification by immunoSEQ multiplex PCR with primers that anneal to V and J segments. Amplification bias was minimized using a synthetic immune receptor repertoire, and residual bias was removed computationally after sequencing. For the original study's pipeline: Repertoire diversity was quantified as the Shannon entropy index using custom Python scripts. Unsorted, CD4+ and CD8+ repertoires were examined separately, except in combined analyses, for which CD4+ and CD8+ sequences were merged in silico. A clone was considered expanded if an increase in frequency of at least 2-fold after treatment relative to C1D1 was found, and a pseudocount of 0.5 was applied to clones undetected at baseline. Singleton clones were defined as clones with 0 or 1 copy at C1D1, and non-singleton clones were defined as clones with 2 or more copies. By matching protein sequences in sorted samples from the same patient, clones expanded in unsorted samples were annotated as CD4+, CD8+ or unknown. Wilcoxon tests on paired samples were used to test diversity changes from C1D1 to C4D1. TCRdb holds this immuneACCESS table with in-frame rearrangements only. Some clones are missing; in checked studies, unresolved V genes explain under half, and the rest has no known cause. V, J and clone size are taken as reported in that table, and D and trimming were inferred from the DNA itself. This sample holds about 150,000 clones; approximately 81% were observed only once. Roughly 9.2% of the sample comes from the top ten.

What this sample's time point label stands for: cycle 2 day 1 (C2D1) of nivolumab. All trial patients had relapsed after autologous stem cell transplantation, with cohorts A, B and C differing in prior brentuximab vedotin exposure. A total of about 51 patients with relapsed/refractory classical Hodgkin lymphoma made up the trial cohort, and each patient's best overall response was complete response, partial response or progressive disease. Single-agent nivolumab was administered to trial patients in the multi-cohort phase II CheckMate 205 trial. An independent review committee assessed best overall response by applying the 2007 International Working Group response criteria. Trial PBMCs were collected just before the start of nivolumab (C1D1) and during therapy at cycle 2 day 1 and cycle 4 day 1. After peripheral blood was drawn into 8 mL Vacutainer Cell Preparation Tubes, PBMCs were isolated by centrifugation and then cryopreserved.

The sample in question was peripheral blood mononuclear cells (PBMCs), obtained before the second cycle of nivolumab. This receptor was obtained from a human donor with classical Hodgkin lymphoma.

The nucleotide sequence reads as follows: TGTGCCAGCAGCTTAGGTGCAGGATCCATGAACACTGAAGCTTTCTTT. This encodes CASSLGAGSMNTEAFF. The chain is assembled from TRBV7-9 and TRBJ1-1; the D gene assignment is ambiguous. V is pared back by 1 base and J by 0 bases, with 12 bases lying between the germline termini. Measured from the cysteine to the phenylalanine, the CDR3 is 16 residues long. The read is trimmed to its CDR3 DNA, 48 bases read in frame from base 1. CDR1 and CDR2 are drawn from the germline V gene (reference sequence): SEHNR, FQNEAQ.